In its sample, the clone carrying this T cell receptor (beta chain) was seen a few times. This sample is part of a study of blood T cell repertoires in COVID-19. Sequenced by immunoSEQ multiplex PCR; TCRdb stores in-frame clones only, minus some. The sample has about 270,000 clones, 80% to 85% seen once; the top ten hold around 3.2%. The germline V gene encodes CDR1 SGHRS and CDR2 YFSETQ. The CDR3 loop spans 14 amino acids. V was pared by 5 bases and J by 0 bases, with 12 bases between. The genes are TRBV5-1 and TRBJ2-7; tentative D call: TRBD1 (6 bases). The sequenced material came from peripheral blood. The clonotype originates from a woman in her sixties or seventies with active or convalescent COVID-19. The CDR3 region has the DNA TGCGCCAGCAGGACAGGTCCGGGCTCCTACGAGCAGTACTTC. Amino acid sequence: CASRTGPGSYEQYF.